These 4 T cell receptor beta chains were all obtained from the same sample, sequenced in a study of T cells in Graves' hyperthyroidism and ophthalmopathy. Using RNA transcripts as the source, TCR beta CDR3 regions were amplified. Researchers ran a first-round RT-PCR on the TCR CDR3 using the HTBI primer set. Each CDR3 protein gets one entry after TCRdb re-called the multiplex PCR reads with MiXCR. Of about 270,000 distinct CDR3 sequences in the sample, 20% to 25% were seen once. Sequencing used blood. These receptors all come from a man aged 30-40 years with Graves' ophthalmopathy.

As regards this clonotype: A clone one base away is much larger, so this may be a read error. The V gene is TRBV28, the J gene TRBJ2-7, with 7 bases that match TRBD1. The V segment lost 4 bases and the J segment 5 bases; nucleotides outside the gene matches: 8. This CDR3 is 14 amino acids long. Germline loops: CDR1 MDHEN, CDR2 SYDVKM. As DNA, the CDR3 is TGTGCCAGCAGTTCGGGACAGTGGGGCCACGAGCAGTACTTC. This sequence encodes CASSSGQWGHEQYF.

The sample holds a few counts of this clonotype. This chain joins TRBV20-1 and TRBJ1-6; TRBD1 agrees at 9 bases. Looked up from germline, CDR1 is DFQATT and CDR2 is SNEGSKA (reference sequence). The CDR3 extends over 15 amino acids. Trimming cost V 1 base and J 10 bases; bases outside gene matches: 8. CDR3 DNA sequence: TGCAGTGCTAGAGTCGGGGGACAGGGTGGATCACCCCTCCACTTT. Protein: CSARVGGQGGSPLHF.

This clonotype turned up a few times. The chain's CDR3 is CASSLAGNGDYAEAFF. The DNA for the CDR3 is TGTGCCAGCAGTTTGGCAGGGAATGGCGATTACGCTGAAGCTTTCTTT. The V call is TRBV28, the J call TRBJ1-1, with a weak D call TRBD1 (5 bases). V was shortened by 3 bases and J by 6 bases, with 20 bases between the two germline ends. The CDR3 runs to 16 residues. CDR1 is MDHEN, CDR2 SYDVKM, per germline.

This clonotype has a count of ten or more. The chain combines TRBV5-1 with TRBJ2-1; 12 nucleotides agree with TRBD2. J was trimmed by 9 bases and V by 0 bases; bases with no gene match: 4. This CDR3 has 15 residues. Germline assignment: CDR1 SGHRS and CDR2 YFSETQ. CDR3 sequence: CASSLGLAGASEQFF. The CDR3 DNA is TGCGCCAGCAGCTTGGGACTAGCGGGAGCGAGTGAGCAGTTCTTC.